This TCR beta chain is from a study of PD-1 blockade in classical Hodgkin lymphoma. About the study: Patients were dosed intravenously with nivolumab at 3 mg/kg every 2 weeks. Study-level findings and limits: It was among complete responders that baseline diversity resembled that of newly diagnosed patients.

Some clones are missing from TCRdb's copy, which holds only in-frame ones; the method was immunoSEQ multiplex PCR. The sample has over 1,500 clones; 82% are singletons. Germline lookup yields CDR1 GTSNPN and CDR2 SVGIG (reference sequence). The CDR3 consists of 13 residues. V lost 4 bases and J lost 0, with 9 bases in between. All the patients suffered relapse after autologous stem cell transplantation, and brentuximab vedotin exposure differed. Magnetic negative selection of thawed PBMCs yielded the CD8+ T cells. This clone has a handful of counts. Its antigen is not identified. The sequence came from a human donor with classical Hodgkin lymphoma. The source material was CD8+ T cells from blood, sampled at baseline. This sequence joins TRBV30 and TRBJ1-1; D is uncertain. For the CDR3, the DNA is TGTGCCTGGAAGGGCAGCTTGAACACTGAAGCTTTCTTT. Protein sequence: CAWKGSLNTEAFF.